Presented here are 10 T cell receptor beta chains from one specimen sequenced in a study of Graves' ophthalmopathy and Graves' hyperthyroidism. RNA transcripts were the template, and TCR beta CDR3 regions were amplified from them. An opening RT-PCR round employed HTBI primers and preceded a second-round multiplex PCR. TCRdb reprocessed the multiplex PCR reads via MiXCR and lists one record per CDR3 protein. Of 200,000 to 250,000 distinct CDR3 sequences in the sample, under 25% were seen once. Input material: peripheral blood. These receptors all come from a woman aged 45-59 years with Graves' ophthalmopathy.

There are many counts of this clonotype. This sequence joins TRBV19 and TRBJ2-5; 7 bases map to TRBD2. Germline CDR1 is LNHDA and CDR2 is SQIVND (reference sequence). There are 15 residues in the CDR3. J lost 4 bases, V lost 3 bases, and 8 bases had no gene match. The CDR3 DNA reads TGTGCCAGTAGTATGGGAGGGAGGCAGTCAGAGACCCAGTACTTC. This translates into CASSMGGRQSETQYF.

V usage is TRBV2 and J usage is TRBJ2-3; D is unclear. This CDR3 has 17 residues. Trimming shortened V by 1 base and J by 2 bases, and 16 bases separated the two germline ends. The germline V gene encodes CDR1 SNHLY and CDR2 FYNNEI. The CDR3 sequence is CASSEEHLFINTDTQYF. CDR3 DNA sequence: TGTGCCAGCAGTGAAGAGCACTTGTTTATAAACACAGATACGCAGTATTTT.

This clonotype was recorded many times. The V gene is TRBV7-2, the J gene TRBJ1-6; TRBD1 matches at 11 bases. The germline V gene has CDR1 SGHTA and CDR2 FQGNSA. The V and J ends lost 5 bases and 5 bases, in that order; junction bases with no gene match: 2. The CDR3 runs to 15 residues. Written as DNA, the CDR3 is TGTGCCAGCAGCAAGGGACAGGGGGATAATTCACCCCTCCACTTT. Protein product: CASSKGQGDNSPLHF.

The chain employs TRBV15 and TRBJ1-2; D might be TRBD1 (5 bases). V gave up 0 bases and J gave up 6 bases, with 11 bases separating them. CDR1 LNHNV and CDR2 YYDKDF come from the germline V gene (reference sequence). The CDR3 is 14 amino acids. Here the CDR3 DNA reads TGTGCCACCAGCAGAGATTTCCAGGGAGATGGCTACACCTTC. It encodes CATSRDFQGDGYTF.

V usage is TRBV7-2 and J usage is TRBJ2-5; perhaps TRBD1 as D (6 bases). V lost 5 bases to trimming and J lost 7 bases, with 17 bases between them. Per germline, CDR1 SGHTA and CDR2 FQGNSA. This CDR3 has 14 amino acids. This chain's CDR3 is CASSRLGQTGTQYF. The CDR3 nucleotides are TGTGCCAGCAGCCGGCTCGGACAGACTGGGACCCAGTACTTC.

This clonotype has at least ten counts. The chain couples TRBV6-1 to TRBJ2-7; TRBD1 is a possible D gene (7 bases). The CDR3 has 15 amino acids. Germline V lookup: CDR1 MNHNS, CDR2 SASEGT. V was clipped by 2 bases and J by 4 bases, with 15 bases between them. CDR3 sequence reads: CASSERAGGIYEQYF. Here the CDR3 DNA reads TGTGCCAGCAGTGAACGGGCAGGGGGGATTTACGAGCAGTACTTC.

The table lists this clonotype with many counts. The rearrangement uses TRBV4-1 and TRBJ2-7; TRBD2 matches 7 bases. Trimming at V came to 4 bases and at J to 1 base, leaving 4 bases not matched to a gene. Per the germline V gene, CDR1 is MGHRA and CDR2 is YSYEKL. The CDR3 consists of 14 residues. The chain's CDR3 is CASSPASGSYEQYF. CDR3 nucleotides: TGCGCCAGCAGCCCTGCTAGCGGTTCCTACGAGCAGTACTTC.

This clonotype has at least ten counts. This chain uses TRBV6-5 with TRBJ1-6; TRBD1 might be the D (6 bases). Germline V gene lookup returns CDR1 MNHEY and CDR2 SVGAGI. Trimming shortened V by 2 bases and J by 7 bases, and 12 bases separated the two germline ends. The CDR3 has 15 residues. The CDR3 nucleotides are TGTGCCAGCAGTTACGATCAGGGGTGGAATTCACCCCTCCACTTT. Translating it yields CASSYDQGWNSPLHF.

This clonotype was detected ten times or more. CDR3 protein: CASSLAGTGYYEQYF. As DNA, the CDR3 is TGTGCCAGCAGTCTCGCCGGGACAGGGTACTACGAGCAGTACTTC. The gene calls are TRBV27 and TRBJ2-7, with TRBD1 identical over 9 bases. The CDR3 consists of 15 residues. The V gene's germline CDR1 is MNHEY and CDR2 SMNVEV (reference sequence). Germline trimming cut 5 bases from V and 3 bases from J; bases unmatched to any gene: 8.

This clonotype was counted only a few times. J is TRBJ2-2 and V is TRBV12-3 or TRBV12-4; D not certain. V was cut by 5 bases and J by 6 bases, with 16 bases left in between. This CDR3 has 15 residues. The CDR3 DNA reads as TGTGCCAGCAGTGACCAAAGATTTGGACCCGGGGAGCTGTTTTTT. This codes for CASSDQRFGPGELFF.